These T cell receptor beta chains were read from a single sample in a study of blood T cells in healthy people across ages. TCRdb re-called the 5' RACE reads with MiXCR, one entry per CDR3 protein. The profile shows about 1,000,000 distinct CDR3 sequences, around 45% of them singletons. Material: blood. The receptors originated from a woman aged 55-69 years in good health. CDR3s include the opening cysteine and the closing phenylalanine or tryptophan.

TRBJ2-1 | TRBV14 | CASSGRVGTSGRANYNEQFF
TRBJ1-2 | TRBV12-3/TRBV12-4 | CASSSLQGALSYGYTF
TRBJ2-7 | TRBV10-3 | CAISRDKLYEQYF
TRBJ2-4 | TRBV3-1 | CASSLASGRAKNIQYF
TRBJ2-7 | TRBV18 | CASSLIGTGDSYEQYF
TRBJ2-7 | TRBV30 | CAWRKQSLGEQYF
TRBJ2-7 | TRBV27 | CASPPGTGAYEQYF
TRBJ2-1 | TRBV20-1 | CSARDRVSEQFF
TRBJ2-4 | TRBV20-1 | CSALLAGGSKNIQYF
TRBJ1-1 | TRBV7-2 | CASSWDRGRMNTEAFF
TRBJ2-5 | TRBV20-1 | CSARPLAEETQYF
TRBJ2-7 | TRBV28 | CASRLPGDYEQYF
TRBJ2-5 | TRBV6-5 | CASSYRGSGQQETQYF
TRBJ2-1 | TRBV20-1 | CSAGVRLAGYNEQFF
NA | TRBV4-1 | CASSQPPLGTYEQYF
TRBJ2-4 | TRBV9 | CASSATQGGNIQYF
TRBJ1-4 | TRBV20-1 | CSARDRLQGATANEKLFF
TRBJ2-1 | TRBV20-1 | CSARDLGLAGVGNEQFF
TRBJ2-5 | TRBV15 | CTTSRDGWGGETQYF
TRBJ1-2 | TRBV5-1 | CASSPLDSYYGYTF
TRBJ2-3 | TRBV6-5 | CASSYSDTDTQYF
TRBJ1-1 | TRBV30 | CACSNWNTEAFF
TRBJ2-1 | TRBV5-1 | CASSGAGFSYNEQFF
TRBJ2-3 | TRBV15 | CATSRGLEVTQYF
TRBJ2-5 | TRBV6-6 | CASRYTGEETQYF
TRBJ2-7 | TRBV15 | CASGQGFNYEQYF
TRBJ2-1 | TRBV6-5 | CASSYSGTVTYNEQFF
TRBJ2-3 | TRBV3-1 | CASSQEDTQYF
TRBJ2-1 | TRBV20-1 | CSAGGQGSNEQFF
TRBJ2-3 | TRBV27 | CASRARDRGTDTQYF
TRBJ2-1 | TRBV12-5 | CASGLVLAQYNEQFF
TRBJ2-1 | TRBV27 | CAGWTGAYNEQFF
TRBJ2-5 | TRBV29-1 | CSVEDRAETQYF
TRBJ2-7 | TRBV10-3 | CAIKNQGYEQYF
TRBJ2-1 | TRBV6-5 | CASSYIAGVVSEQFF
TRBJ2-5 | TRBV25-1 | CASSDVNRVETQYF
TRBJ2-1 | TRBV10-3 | CAISEVLAGDEQFF
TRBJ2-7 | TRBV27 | CASSFYWTGDEQYF
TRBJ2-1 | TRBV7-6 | CASSWSLAGGRNEQFF
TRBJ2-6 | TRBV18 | CASPAPPESGANVLTF
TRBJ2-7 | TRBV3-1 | CASSLTPSSYDEQYF
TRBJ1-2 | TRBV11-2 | CASSSPSQWGYGYTF
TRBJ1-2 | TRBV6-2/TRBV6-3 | CASSYSTSGYTF
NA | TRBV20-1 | CSVRSRPSGGYNEQYF
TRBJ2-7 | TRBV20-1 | CSGAGVGSYEQYF
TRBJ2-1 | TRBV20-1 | CSASKGLGGGEQFF
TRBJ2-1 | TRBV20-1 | CSARDLPGTSGSYNEQFF
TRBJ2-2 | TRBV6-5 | CASGKLPTTGELFF
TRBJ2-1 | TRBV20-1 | CSARAPSGSSPYEQFF
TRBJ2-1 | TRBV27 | CASGSGRGDEQFF
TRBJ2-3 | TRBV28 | CASSSYRAPHTDTQYF
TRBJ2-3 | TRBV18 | CASSPLVGGDTQYF
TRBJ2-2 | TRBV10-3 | CAISEDRVAGELFF
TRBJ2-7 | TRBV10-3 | CAIKGTGGSGRDYEQYF
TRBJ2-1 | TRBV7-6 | CASSWGPGEQFF